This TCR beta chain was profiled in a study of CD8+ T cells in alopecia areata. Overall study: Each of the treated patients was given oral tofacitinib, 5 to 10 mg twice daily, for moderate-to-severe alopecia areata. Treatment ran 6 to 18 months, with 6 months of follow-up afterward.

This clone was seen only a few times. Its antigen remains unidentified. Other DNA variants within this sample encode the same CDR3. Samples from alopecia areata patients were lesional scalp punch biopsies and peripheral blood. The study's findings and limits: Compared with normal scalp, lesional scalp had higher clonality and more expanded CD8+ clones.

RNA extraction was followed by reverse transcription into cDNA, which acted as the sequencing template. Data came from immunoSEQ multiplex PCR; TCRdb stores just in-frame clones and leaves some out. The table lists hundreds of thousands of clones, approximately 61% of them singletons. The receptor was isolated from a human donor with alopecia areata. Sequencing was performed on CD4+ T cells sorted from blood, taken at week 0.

The CDR3 reads CASSLAGETQYF. The DNA for the CDR3 is TGTGCCAGCAGCTTAGCGGGGGAGACCCAGTACTTC. The V call is TRBV7-2, the J call TRBJ2-5; D is undetermined. CDR3 length: 12 amino acids. Germline CDR1 and CDR2: SGHTA and FQGNSA. The V end was cut by 0 bases, the J end by 5 bases, with 4 bases between.